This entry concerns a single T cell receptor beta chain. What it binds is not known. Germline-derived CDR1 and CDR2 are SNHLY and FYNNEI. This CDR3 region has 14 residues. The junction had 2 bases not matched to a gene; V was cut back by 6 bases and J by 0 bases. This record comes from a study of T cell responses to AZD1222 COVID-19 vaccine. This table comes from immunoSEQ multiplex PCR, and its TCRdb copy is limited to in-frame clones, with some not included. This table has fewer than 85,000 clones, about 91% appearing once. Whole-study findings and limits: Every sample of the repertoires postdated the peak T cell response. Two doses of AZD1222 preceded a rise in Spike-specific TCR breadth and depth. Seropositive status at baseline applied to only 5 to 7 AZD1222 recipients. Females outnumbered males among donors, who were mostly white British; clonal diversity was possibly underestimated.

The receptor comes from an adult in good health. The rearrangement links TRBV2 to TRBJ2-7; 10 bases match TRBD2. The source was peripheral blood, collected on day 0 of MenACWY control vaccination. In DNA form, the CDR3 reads TGTGCCAGCAGGCTAGCGGGGGCCTCCTACGAGCAGTACTTC. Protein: CASRLAGASYEQYF.